This entry concerns a single TCR beta chain. The antigen is not known. These data come from a study of a mutant IDH1 vaccine in newly diagnosed glioma. Turning to the study itself: Onset of vaccination occurred 4-6 weeks following radiotherapy alone, or with temozolomide cycles. Patients under treatment included about 60% males and around 38% females and had a mean age of about 37 years. General study results and limits: Whatever changes occurred in top peripheral T cell clonotypes seemed unrelated to pseudoprogression.

Clones were read by immunoSEQ multiplex PCR, and TCRdb kept only the in-frame ones, dropping some. The sample includes over 50,000 clones, about nine tenths of them seen just once. The V end lost 6 bases, the J end lost 9 bases, and 15 bases lay between the germline ends. This CDR3 region has 11 residues. CDR1 is SQVTM, CDR2 ANQGSEA, per germline. Time point described: week 5, during vaccination. Doses comprised 300 ug of mutant IDH1 20-mer peptide each, plus topical imiquimod. There were new WHO grade 3 or 4 astrocytomas in the donors, and these were IDH1-mutant and ATRX-lost. The material was PBMCs, obtained from a glioma patient whose treatment included an IDH1 peptide vaccine. The receptor's source is a woman aged 40 to 50 with glioma. V and J are TRBV29-1 and TRBJ2-7; possibly TRBD2 for D (6 bases). CDR3 nucleotides: TGCAGCGTGTGGGGCGGGAATACGCAGTACTTC. Amino acids: CSVWGGNTQYF.